The present entry profiles one T cell receptor (beta chain) with its context. Its target is unknown. The sample belongs to a study of lymphopenia after photon versus proton radiotherapy. Germline values: CDR1 KGHSH, CDR2 LQKENI. The CDR3 runs to 16 residues. V lost 2 bases to trimming and J lost 6 bases, with 19 bases between them. This table comes from immunoSEQ multiplex PCR, and its TCRdb copy is limited to in-frame clones, with some not included. The sample lists over 50,000 clones, around 88% seen once, with approximately 2.4% in the top ten. Broader study findings: Authors raise, but do not show, better survival with proton therapy. Post-nadir diversity loss with photons came from oligoclonal expansion, particularly CD8+ Temra cells. Larger post-nadir TCR diversity loss correlated inversely with survival in deceased patients. Photon-treated patients lost naive T cells and TCR diversity; proton-treated stayed stable.

The receptor comes from a man aged 35-49 years with gastric cancer. The V gene is TRBV18, the J gene TRBJ1-2; no definite D call. The sequencing here drew on peripheral blood, taken from a patient treated with photon-based radiotherapy. The CDR3 spells CASSPGLFGESDGYTF. For the CDR3, the DNA is TGTGCCAGCTCACCAGGGTTATTTGGAGAGTCAGATGGCTACACCTTC.